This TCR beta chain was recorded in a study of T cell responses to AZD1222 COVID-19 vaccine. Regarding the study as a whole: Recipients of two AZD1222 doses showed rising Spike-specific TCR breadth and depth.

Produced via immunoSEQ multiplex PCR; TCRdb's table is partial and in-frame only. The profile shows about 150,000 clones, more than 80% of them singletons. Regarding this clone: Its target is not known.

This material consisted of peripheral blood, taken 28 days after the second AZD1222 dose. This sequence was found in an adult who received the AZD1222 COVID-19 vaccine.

CDR3 residues: CASSPLGRGQETQYF. The DNA for the CDR3 is TGCGCCAGCAGCCCCCTAGGCAGGGGACAAGAGACCCAGTACTTC. The chain joins TRBV4-1 to TRBJ2-5; D possibly corresponds to TRBD1 (6 bases). The CDR3 loop spans 15 amino acids. V lost 4 bases and J lost 2, with 14 bases in between. Germline V gene data show CDR1 as MGHRA and CDR2 as YSYEKL.